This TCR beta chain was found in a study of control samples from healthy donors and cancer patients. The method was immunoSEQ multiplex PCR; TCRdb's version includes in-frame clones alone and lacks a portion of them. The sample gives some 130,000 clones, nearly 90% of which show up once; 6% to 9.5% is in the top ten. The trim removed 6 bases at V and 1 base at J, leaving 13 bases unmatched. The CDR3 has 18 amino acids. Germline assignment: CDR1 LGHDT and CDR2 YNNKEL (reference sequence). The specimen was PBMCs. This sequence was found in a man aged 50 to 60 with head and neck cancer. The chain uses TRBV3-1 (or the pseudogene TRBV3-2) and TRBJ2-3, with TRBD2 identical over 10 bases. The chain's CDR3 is CASRSGASGSTGTDTQYF. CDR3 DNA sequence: TGTGCCAGCAGATCCGGGGCTAGCGGGAGTACGGGCACAGATACGCAGTATTTT.